This entry concerns a single TCR beta chain. Primers targeting TRAV and TRBV primed first-strand cDNA, covering alpha and beta chains. Both a constant-region primer and a V-primer adapter served to amplify TCRs across 15 to 20 PCR cycles. TCRdb called the reads again in MiXCR, with one record for every CDR3 protein. In the table there are around 100,000 distinct CDR3 sequences, 20% to 25% of which are singletons. This entry comes from a study of low-dose radiotherapy and immunotherapy resistance in tumors. Overall study context: Daily intake of oral aspirin 300 mg by patients lasted four cycles and began on cycle 1 day 1.

Germline CDR1 and CDR2: LNHDA and SQIVND (reference sequence). J was trimmed by 5 bases and V by 1 base; bases with no gene match: 11. The CDR3 loop spans 17 amino acids. This sample's time point: after trial treatment. Treatment indicated: LDRT plus nivolumab, ipilimumab, low-dose cyclophosphamide and aspirin (RACIN trial). The receptor comes from a male donor with prostate cancer. The sample consisted of PBMCs, taken after low-dose radiotherapy plus immunotherapy. This chain joins TRBV19 and TRBJ2-3; the match to TRBD2 covers 8 bases. For the CDR3, the DNA is TGTGCCAGTAGTATAGTTGGGACTAGTGGGGGCCAAGATACGCAGTATTTT. It is translated as CASSIVGTSGGQDTQYF.